This T cell receptor beta chain was obtained from a study of human T cells and chemical hapten exposure. About the study: Across samples, TCR yields varied, mostly owing to small differences in pooled library volumes.

What the library attached to individual cDNA molecules were unique molecular identifiers. TCRdb re-called the RACE reads through MiXCR, storing one row per CDR3 protein. The sample shows 65,000 to 90,000 distinct CDR3 sequences, about 15% of them seen only once. This clonotype was found a few times. This sample's time point: pre-sensitization, week 0. Treatment indicated: therapeutic diphenylcyclopropenone sensitization with weekly scalp DPC. Someone pulled total RNA out of unfractionated whole blood. Sequenced material: whole blood, taken in connection with sensitization to the hapten diphenylcyclopropenone (DPC). The sequence derives from a woman aged 50 to 60 with alopecia areata. Some clones in this sample may be carry-over from other donors' samples.

CDR3 sequence reads: CASSLTRAQPQHF. The DNA for the CDR3 is TGTGCCAGCAGTTTAACCAGGGCTCAGCCCCAGCATTTT. This sequence joins TRBV12-3 or TRBV12-4 and TRBJ1-5; TRBD1 might be the D (5 bases). The CDR3 runs 13 residues. Trimming shortened V by 2 bases and J by 6 bases, and 8 bases separated the two germline ends.